This T cell receptor beta chain was identified in a study of T cells after yellow fever vaccination (dated by TCRdb to the late 2010s). General notes on the study: The SMART-Seq v4 Ultra Low Input RNA kit was used to prepare libraries from fractions with low cell numbers. The cohort comprised two healthy male donors, one aged 18 to 29 and one aged 30 to 40 years. Blood samples were taken at several timepoints before and after primary and secondary immunization, and bulk PBMC replicates and cell subsets were isolated. To track T-cell clones before and after primary and booster YFV17D yellow fever vaccination, bulk TCR alpha and beta repertoires were sequenced longitudinally. Study-wide conclusions, independent of this receptor: The study included only a couple of donors, which limits how far the findings can be generalized. A small share of clonotypes was detected in both CD4 and CD8 compartments, with the overlap likely arising from convergent recombination. Compared with the primary T-cell response, the secondary T-cell response was faster but weaker, reaching its peak on day 5 rather than on day 15. After the booster, most clones that had expanded after primary vaccination were detected again (almost 97% of CD4 and about 88% of CD8), suggesting broad maintenance of memory. Because abundant contaminating clonotypes from the bulk population could be contained in FACS-sorted repertoires, computational filtering was required.

In the germline V gene, CDR1 corresponds to SQVTM and CDR2 to ANQGSEA. Trimming takes 6 bases off V and 4 bases off J; junction bases not matched to a gene: 7. From the cysteine through the phenylalanine, the CDR3 covers 14 amino acids. The CDR3 DNA has 42 bases and is translated from base 1. Turning to this clonotype: The antigen this receptor binds is unknown. Base qualities are not provided; no much larger clone lies one nucleotide away.

TCR cDNA was synthesized by 5'RACE template switching, which introduced a universal primer site and unique molecular identifiers. Priming for cDNA synthesis came from both the TCR alpha and TCR beta constant segments. Library amplification involved two PCR steps, and the second step added sample barcodes and sequencing adapters. Sequencing of the libraries was done on either Illumina HiSeq 2500 (2x100 bp) or NovaSeq (2x150 bp). In the original analysis: Reads were demultiplexed and collapsed into UMI consensus sequences with MIGEC, and V(D)J alignment was performed with MiXCR. Clonotypes responding to the vaccine were identified with edgeR on replicate PBMC samples, with the criteria of FDR below 0.01 and a log2 fold change above 5 up to day 15. Bulk clonotypes were assigned CD4 or CD8 identity according to which sequenced CD4 or CD8 repertoire held them at higher abundance. Through fastp at Q25 and MiXCR, TCRdb rebuilt clones from the public reads, retaining in-frame beta chains. Identical CDR3 proteins give one entry, which carries the most common genes and DNA. TCRdb, not the authors, supplied the V and J calls. The sample table lists around 310,000 distinct CDR3 sequences, 8.7% of them with a count of one. Clones ranked in the top ten supply roughly 18% of the sample.

The treatment or condition label corresponds to: live attenuated yellow fever vaccine strain. Two biological replicates of bulk PBMCs were collected at each blood-draw timepoint. A standard Ficoll-Paque protocol was used to isolate PBMCs from peripheral blood. TriZol was used to extract RNA from bulk PBMCs, CD4 and CD8 fractions, and dextramer-positive and dextramer-negative fractions. This clonotype was sampled from a man younger than 35 who received the YFV17D yellow fever vaccine. The sequence links TRBV29-1 to TRBJ2-2, and TRBD1 matches 8 of the central bases. The sequenced sample was PBMCs, obtained on the day of the first yellow fever vaccination. The CDR3 region has the sequence CSVRQGSGTGELFF. The DNA sequence reads TGCAGCGTGAGACAGGGGTCGGGCACCGGGGAGCTGTTTTTT.